Each of the 19 T cell receptor beta chains below was sequenced from the same sample in a study of T cells in Graves' hyperthyroidism and ophthalmopathy. TCR beta CDR3 regions were amplified from RNA transcripts. An initial round of RT-PCR targeting the TCR CDR3 relied on the HTBI primer set. TCRdb independently ran MiXCR on the multiplex PCR reads; one entry per CDR3 protein. The sample gives approximately 370,000 distinct CDR3 sequences, just under 15% of which show up once; approximately 32% is in the top ten. Material: blood. These receptor sequences come from a woman in her thirties with Graves' hyperthyroidism.

This clonotype was picked up a small number of times. The chain employs TRBV28 and TRBJ1-2, with D perhaps matching TRBD1 (5 bases). Germline assignment: CDR1 MDHEN and CDR2 SYDVKM. V shed 3 bases and J shed 8 bases, with 10 bases lying between them. This CDR3 spans 12 amino acids. The CDR3 loop reads CASSFPKGGYTF. CDR3 coding DNA: TGTGCCAGCAGTTTTCCCAAGGGGGGCTACACCTTC.

The chain couples TRBV30 to TRBJ2-2; 9 bases are shared with TRBD1. Germline CDR1 reads GTSNPN; CDR2 reads SVGIG (reference sequence). V shed 1 base, J shed 2 bases, and the junction held 8 bases outside the gene matches. The CDR3 has 17 residues. In DNA form, the CDR3 reads TGTGCCTGGAGTGCGCTTCCGGGACAGGGTAACACCGGGGAGCTGTTTTTT. Its translation: CAWSALPGQGNTGELFF. Full variable domain (remainder filled in from reference TRBV30 and TRBJ2-2): SQTIHQWPATLVQPVGSPLSLECTVEGTSNPNLYWYRQAAGRGLQLLFYSVGIGQISSEVPQNLSASRPQDRQFILSSKKLLLSDSGFYLCAWSALPGQGNTGELFFGEGSRLTVL.

This clonotype was seen repeatedly, ten times or more. The chain is built from TRBV28 and TRBJ1-2; 7 bases map to TRBD1. The CDR3 runs to 15 residues. CDR1 is MDHEN and CDR2 is SYDVKM in the germline V gene. V shed 5 bases, J shed 8 bases, and the junction held 14 bases outside the gene matches. CDR3 region: CASSRQGTIPLGYTF. The CDR3 DNA reads as TGTGCCAGCAGTAGACAGGGTACCATTCCTCTAGGCTACACCTTC.

This clonotype has ten or more counts. This chain links TRBV4-1 with TRBJ2-7; D may correspond to TRBD1 or TRBD2 (5 bases each). The V and J ends lost 0 bases and 2 bases respectively, with 11 bases between them. Germline V gene lookup returns CDR1 MGHRA and CDR2 YSYEKL. CDR3 size: 15 residues. The CDR3: CASSQEGPGPYEQYF. CDR3 coding DNA: TGCGCCAGCAGCCAAGAGGGACCCGGCCCCTACGAGCAGTACTTC.

This clonotype was counted at least ten times. The rearrangement links TRBV2 to TRBJ2-2; D unclear. With 3 bases removed from V and 0 bases from J, the gap between germline ends came to 8 bases. Per germline, CDR1 SNHLY and CDR2 FYNNEI. This CDR3 contains 15 residues. The CDR3 DNA reads as TGTGCCAGCAGTGAGGCCCGCGCGAACACCGGGGAGCTGTTTTTT. Amino acid sequence: CASSEARANTGELFF.

In this sample, this clonotype turned up many times. V and J are TRBV6-5 and TRBJ2-7, with D maybe TRBD2 (5 bases). Germline CDR1 reads MNHEY; CDR2 reads SVGAGI. The CDR3 has 16 residues. Trimming stripped 0 bases from V and 2 bases from J, with 14 bases between. DNA for the CDR3: TGTGCCAGCAGTTACTCTATCGCTAGCTCAACCTACGAGCAGTACTTC. Protein: CASSYSIASSTYEQYF.

The chain employs TRBV29-1 and TRBJ1-2; TRBD1 matches 8 bases. The CDR3 contains 11 residues. With V trimmed by 7 bases and J by 7 bases, 5 bases remained unmatched. Germline assignment: CDR1 SQVTM and CDR2 ANQGSEA. The CDR3 nucleotides read TGCAGCGCCCGAGGACAGGGTGGCTACACCTTC. As protein: CSARGQGGYTF.

The CDR3 spells CASSFAAATGGGYTF. The CDR3 DNA reads as TGTGCCAGCAGTTTTGCGGCTGCGACAGGGGGTGGCTACACCTTC. The chain employs TRBV28 and TRBJ1-2; 9 bases map to TRBD1. The CDR3 extends over 15 amino acids. Trimming cost V 3 bases and J 7 bases; bases outside gene matches: 9. Germline CDR1 MDHEN, CDR2 SYDVKM.

This clonotype was seen ten or more times. This chain connects TRBV7-8 to TRBJ2-1; D perhaps matches TRBD2 (6 bases). The V and J ends lost 7 bases and 7 bases respectively, with 17 bases between them. The germline gives CDR1 SGHVS, CDR2 FQNEAQ. The length of the CDR3 is 14 residues. CDR3 sequence reads: CASTGRIGLNEQFF. DNA for the CDR3: TGTGCCAGCACTGGGAGGATAGGTTTGAATGAGCAGTTCTTC.

This clonotype came up many times. The J gene is TRBJ2-3, the V gene TRBV12-3 or TRBV12-4; 8 positions match TRBD2. The CDR3 length is 13 residues. The J segment lost 4 bases and the V segment lost 7 bases, leaving 4 bases of the junction unmatched. CDR3 DNA sequence: TGTGCCAGCACCACGGGGGGGGCAGATACGCAGTATTTT. It translates to CASTTGGADTQYF.

The chain employs TRBV28 and TRBJ1-2, with 7 bases aligning to TRBD1. Trimming took 1 base from V and 5 from J; bases not matched to a gene: 4. This CDR3 spans 14 amino acids. In germline, CDR1 is MDHEN, CDR2 SYDVKM. The CDR3 reads CASSLFTGVYGYTF. CDR3 DNA: TGTGCCAGCAGTTTATTTACAGGGGTTTATGGCTACACCTTC.

This clonotype appeared many times. The V and J genes are TRBV5-1 and TRBJ1-1, with 7 nucleotides matching TRBD1. CDR3 length equals 14 residues. Germline loops: CDR1 SGHRS, CDR2 YFSETQ. The junction had 4 bases not matched to a gene; V was cut back by 4 bases and J by 1 base. This CDR3 reads CASSPQGGNTEAFF. The CDR3 DNA follows: TGCGCCAGCAGCCCCCAGGGGGGGAACACTGAAGCTTTCTTT.

This clonotype was counted at least ten times. V gene TRBV12-3 or TRBV12-4 combines with J gene TRBJ1-1, with 7 bases matching TRBD1. The CDR3 has 14 amino acids. V lost 3 bases, J lost 3 bases, and 4 bases stayed unmatched. The CDR3 here is CASSFRQGDTEAFF. CDR3 coding DNA: TGTGCCAGCAGTTTTCGGCAGGGGGACACTGAAGCTTTCTTT.

This clonotype occurred many times. J is TRBJ2-2 and V is TRBV28, with D possibly being TRBD2 (6 bases). Between the trimmed V and J ends, which lost 6 bases and 0 bases, there was a span of 14 bases. The CDR3 runs 16 residues. In germline, CDR1 is MDHEN, CDR2 SYDVKM. CDR3 in amino acids: CASRLEGLANTGELFF. The CDR3, as DNA: TGTGCCAGCAGACTGGAGGGGTTGGCGAACACCGGGGAGCTGTTTTTT.

The chain carries TRBV28 and TRBJ2-7, with 9 bases aligning to TRBD1. Germline-derived CDR1 and CDR2 are MDHEN and SYDVKM. The CDR3 is made up of 16 amino acids. V lost 6 bases to trimming and J lost 3 bases; unmatched junction nucleotides: 12. For the CDR3, the DNA is TGTGCCAGCAGCTCACCCGGGACAGGGATCGGCTACGAGCAGTACTTC. Translated, it gives CASSSPGTGIGYEQYF.

The sample holds many counts of this clonotype. The genes are TRBV30 and TRBJ1-2, with a weak D call TRBD1 (5 bases). The CDR3 is 15 amino acids. The germline gives CDR1 GTSNPN, CDR2 SVGIG (reference sequence). Trimming shortened V by 0 bases and J by 4 bases, and 15 bases separated the two germline ends. This chain's CDR3 is CAWSVLQGALYGYTF. In nucleotides, the CDR3 is TGTGCCTGGAGTGTACTTCAGGGAGCCCTCTATGGCTACACCTTC.

This clonotype occurred a few times. The rearrangement joins TRBV2 to TRBJ2-2, with 9 bases matching TRBD2. Trimming removed 4 bases from V and 6 bases from J; junction bases left unmatched: 6. Germline V gene lookup returns CDR1 SNHLY and CDR2 FYNNEI. The CDR3 runs to 15 residues. CDR3 in DNA: TGTGCCAGCAGTGCCGTAGCGGGAGCCCCCGGGGAGCTGTTTTTT. This gives the protein CASSAVAGAPGELFF. Full variable domain (outside the CDR3, taken from reference TRBV2 and TRBJ2-2): EPEVTQTPSHQVTQMGQEVILRCVPISNHLYFYWYRQILGQKVEFLVSFYNNEISEKSEIFDDQFSVERPDGSNFTLKIRSTKLEDSAMYFCASSAVAGAPGELFFGEGSRLTVL.

This clonotype came up many times. The chain has TRBV27 and TRBJ2-3; the D gene is possibly TRBD2 (6 bases). The germline V gene has CDR1 MNHEY and CDR2 SMNVEV (reference sequence). This CDR3 contains 16 residues. With 2 bases removed from V and 3 bases from J, the gap between germline ends came to 15 bases. CDR3 region: CASSLAGRRWTDTQYF. The CDR3 bases are TGTGCCAGCAGTTTAGCGGGGCGCAGGTGGACAGATACGCAGTATTTT.

The V call is TRBV14, the J call TRBJ2-1; D not resolved. Trimming took 1 base from V and 3 from J, leaving 7 bases between them. CDR3 length: 14 amino acids. Germline-derived CDR1 and CDR2 are SGHDN and FVKESK. The CDR3 loop is CASSQGVYYNEQFF. The CDR3, as DNA: TGTGCCAGCAGCCAAGGAGTCTACTACAATGAGCAGTTCTTC.